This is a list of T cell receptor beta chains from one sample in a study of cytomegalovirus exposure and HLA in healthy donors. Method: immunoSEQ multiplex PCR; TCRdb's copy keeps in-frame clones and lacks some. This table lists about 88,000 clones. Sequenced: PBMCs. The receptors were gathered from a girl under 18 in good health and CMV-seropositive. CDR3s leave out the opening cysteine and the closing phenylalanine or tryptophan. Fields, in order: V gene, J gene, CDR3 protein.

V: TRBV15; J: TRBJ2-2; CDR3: ASGLAGGPGGELF
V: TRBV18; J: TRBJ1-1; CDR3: ASSPLSRADEAF
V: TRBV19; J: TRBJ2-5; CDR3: ARPAGLAGGGAQY
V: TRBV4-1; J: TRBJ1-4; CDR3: ASSQGFGGGEKLF
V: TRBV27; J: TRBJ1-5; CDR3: ASSFQGAGGNQPQH
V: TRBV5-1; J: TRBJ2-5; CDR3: ASSLSGLETQY
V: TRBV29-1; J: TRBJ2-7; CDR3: SVQDTSYEQY
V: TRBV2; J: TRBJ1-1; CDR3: ASSGQGNTEAF
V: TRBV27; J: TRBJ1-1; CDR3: ASREQGANGNTEAF
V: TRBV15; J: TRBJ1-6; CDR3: ATSRDLGSGSSYNSPLH
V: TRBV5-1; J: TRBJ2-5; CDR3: ASSALGHEETQY
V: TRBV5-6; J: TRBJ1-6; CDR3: ASSLGTGEVF
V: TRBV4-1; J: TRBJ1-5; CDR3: ASSQNDRGSNQPQH
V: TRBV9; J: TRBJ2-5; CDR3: ASSPGQGSETQY
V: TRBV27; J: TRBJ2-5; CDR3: ASSLIGGAGETQY
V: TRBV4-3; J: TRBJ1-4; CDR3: ASSPIGAGDEKLF
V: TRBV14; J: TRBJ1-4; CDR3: ASSPRTGGSAEKLF